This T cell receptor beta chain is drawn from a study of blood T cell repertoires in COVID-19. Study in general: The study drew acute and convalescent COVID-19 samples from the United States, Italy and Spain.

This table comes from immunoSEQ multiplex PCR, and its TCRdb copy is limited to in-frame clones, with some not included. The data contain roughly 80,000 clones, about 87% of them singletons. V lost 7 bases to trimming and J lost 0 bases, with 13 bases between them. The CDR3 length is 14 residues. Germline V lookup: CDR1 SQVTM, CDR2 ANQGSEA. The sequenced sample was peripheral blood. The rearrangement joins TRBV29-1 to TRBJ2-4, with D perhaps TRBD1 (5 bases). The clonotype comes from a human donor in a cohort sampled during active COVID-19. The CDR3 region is CSGMTDLAKNIQYF. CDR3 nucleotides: TGCAGCGGAATGACAGACTTAGCCAAAAACATTCAGTACTTC.